This T cell receptor (beta chain) was documented in a study of cytomegalovirus exposure and HLA in healthy donors (dated by TCRdb to about 2017). Notes on the research overall: According to an earlier analysis of several hundred of the donors, about 179 million T cells yielded 90 million to 130 million unique TCR beta sequences and approximately 300 Gb of sequence data. A later analysis re-examined previously published TCR beta repertoires from roughly 650 donors and added high-resolution HLA genotyping to investigate patterns of TCR occurrence. A few DR-DQ haplotypes were treated as single units for association and clustering because of strong linkage in the cohort. Of the roughly 410 genotyped donors, roughly 76% were placed in the genetic ancestry cluster associated with self-reported Caucasian donors. Donor age, sex, ethnicity and CMV serostatus were collected together with the repertoire data. A later genetic analysis took genome-wide SNP genotypes for about 55% of the 666 donors and used that subset as a discovery cohort. Roughly 310 gigabases of sequencing data and 70 million to 100 million unique TCR sequences were included in an early release covering about 700 HLA-typed donors. Typing coverage varied by locus: roughly 620-640 donors for A, B, C, DRB1 and DQB1; roughly 520 for DQA1; approximately 570 for DPA1; fewer than 480 for DPB1. Class I and class II HLA loci were covered by the typing at four-digit resolution. The study used immunosequencing to profile the T cell repertoires of approximately 630 subjects and linked those repertoires to cytomegalovirus serostatus. Rather than drawing on any new phenotypic data, the later analysis identified candidate immune exposures from TCR beta sequences and the way those sequences occurred across donors. Every repertoire in the discovery cohort had been generated on one and the same sequencing platform. The study aimed to test whether signatures of past pathogen exposure could be identified by cataloging public T cell receptors. In addition to the first cohort of 666 subjects, a separate validation cohort of approximately 130 different subjects was used. An earlier analysis of 587 of the donors applied high-throughput TCR beta sequencing to assess whether each TCR beta V gene segment acted as functional or pseudogenic. To predict cytomegalovirus infection status, the study combined high-throughput TCR immunosequencing, statistical association of individual TCRs with disease status, and machine learning. Across approximately 400 genotyped donors of the cohort, an average of roughly 200,000 unique TCR beta nucleotide sequences per donor were sequenced, and around 20% of those sequences were non-productive. What the work shows at the level of the full study, not this receptor alone: In a later analysis, HLA-associated TCR beta chains were found to be more clonally expanded and to have lower generation probabilities than equally common non-associated chains. Linkage disequilibrium might explain the correlated functional status among segregating V segments, but an unknown experimental factor could not be excluded. In vitro tests confirmed that three of the cytomegalovirus-associated TCR beta chains recognize cytomegalovirus antigens. The cohort was sequenced for TCR beta chains only, and without alpha or paired-chain data the features that could be detected were limited. In a later analysis, TCR association rates were found to vary across HLA loci, with the most associated TCRs seen for DRB1 alleles and the fewest for HLA-C alleles. Cytomegalovirus status was reported to be diagnosed by the classifier with high specificity and sensitivity in both the original and validation cohorts. The sequencing pipeline was judged likely to have produced a cluster of highly shared sequence variants as a technical artifact. Because HLA typing was unavailable for some donors at each locus, only the typed subset was used in association tests. In a later analysis, most CMV-associated TCR beta chains were found to appear HLA-restricted, with HLA associations seemingly driven largely by CMV exposure. V-gene and J-gene trimming of TCR beta chains was associated with a missense DCLRE1C variant in a later genetic analysis, and the association was replicated in an independent cohort. A further reported finding was that TCR beta sequences accurately predicted the HLA-A and HLA-B alleles for most subjects in the first cohort. An earlier analysis of approximately 500 of the donors showed that most TCR beta V segments appeared in productive rearrangements either about 90% or about 30% of the time, which broadly matched IMGT annotations. Because the 87-base-pair reads could not distinguish some IMGT-functional V segments, including TRBV6-2 and TRBV6-3, those segments were excluded. According to the authors, the approach could potentially be generalized to other disease states and immunological phenotypes. When HLA alleles, especially DR and DQ, strongly co-occurred, attributing TCR associations to individual alleles was difficult. The earlier analysis of almost 600 of the donors excluded some 15 rarely observed V segments, including chromosome 9 orphons, because counts were too low. Sequencing depth was assumed to be roughly uniform across donors in the presence/absence analyses, though that assumption may not hold. A later genetic analysis reported fewer N-insertions in productive TCRs among donors in an Asian-associated ancestry cluster than the approximately 700-donor mean. In a later analysis, 16,951 TCR beta sequences were associated with specific HLA alleles at a false discovery rate of 0.05. The study listed 164 TCR beta chains as associated with cytomegalovirus. The only immune exposure information available for the cohort was CMV serostatus. Across donors, most TCR sequences were observed very rarely, whereas some public TCRs were present in many individuals. According to a later analysis, parvovirus B19, influenza, CMV and Epstein-Barr virus appeared linked to several top co-occurrence clusters.

There are 15 amino acids in the CDR3, from cysteine to phenylalanine inclusive. The DNA shown is the 45-base CDR3, in frame from base 1. CDR1 and CDR2 were assigned from the germline V gene as SGHTA and FQGNSA. The junction shows trimming of 5 bases on V and 7 bases on J, plus 20 bases between the germline ends. The cohort was made up of 650 to 700 healthy bone marrow donors. Cohort members were all nominally healthy when sampled, although unrecorded immune exposures were likely present. The donor tested CMV seropositive and was one of the 289 seropositive cohort members. Every donor gave a peripheral blood sample, and the peripheral blood mononuclear cells from that sample were used for TCR beta sequencing. Genomic DNA was extracted from the blood cell samples with the Qiagen DNeasy Blood Extraction Kit. Worth noting for this clone: The target of this receptor is not known. Per-nucleotide qualities are absent, and no much larger clonotype sits a single base away.

Preparation of the library involved the immunoSEQ multiplex PCR assay. For the multiplex PCR, a mixture combining 60 forward primers for TCR Vbeta segments and 13 reverse primers for TCR Jbeta segments was used. The CDR3 region of rearranged TCR beta genes was amplified from genomic DNA with a multiplex PCR assay. Amplified TCR beta libraries were sequenced as 87-base-pair reads on the Illumina HiSeq System. In the paper's pipeline: In a later analysis, tens of millions of unique TCR beta chains were counted across the roughly 610 repertoires, and roughly 11 million of these chains were shared by at least two donors. To remove PCR and sequencing errors, raw reads were error-corrected and collapsed into unique sequences using a nearest-neighbor algorithm that merged closely related sequences. V, D and J gene segments were assigned by aligning CDR3 sequences to IMGT reference sequences. Each retained sequence needed at least a six-nucleotide match to both a V gene segment and a J gene segment. Rearrangements were classified as productive when the CDR3 lacked stop codons and remained in frame with V and J, and all other rearrangements were classified as non-productive. Following IMGT convention, CDR3 was defined as the stretch from the second conserved V-encoded cysteine up to the conserved J-encoded phenylalanine. The earlier analysis of approximately 590 of the donors excluded any sequence lacking an unambiguous match to a single V gene segment. An earlier analysis of about 590 of the donors classified V segments as functional when productive rearrangements were above 56.7% and as segregating when the standard deviation between donors was above 5%. A statistical classification framework was developed to diagnose cytomegalovirus status using the catalog of TCR beta chain sequences. In a later analysis, V and J genes were assigned by comparing TCR nucleotide sequences against IMGT/GENE-DB human TR gene sequences. In a later analysis, CDR3 sequences and most-parsimonious VDJ recombination scenarios were assigned using the TCRdist pipeline. In a later analysis, every TCR beta chain was defined by the combination of its CDR3 amino acid sequence and its V-gene family, and reads without a unique V-gene family were dropped. To address suspected cross-contamination and a sequencing artifact, a later analysis removed 450 to 700 highly shared, low-generation-probability nucleotide sequences. In a later analysis, a clonal expansion index for each public chain was calculated from normalized within-repertoire ranks of inferred template counts. A later analysis computed generation probabilities with a VDJ recombination model fitted to out-of-frame rearrangements, and checked the results against IGoR. In a later analysis, hypergeometric tests were used to score TCR-TCR, TCR-HLA and TCR-CMV co-occurrence, with a repertoire-size bias correction applied to TCR pairs. In a later analysis, false discovery rates were estimated by permuting HLA or CMV assignments 20 times. In a later analysis, co-occurring TCRs were grouped using DBSCAN, with TCRdist sequence similarity added in when clustering inside HLA-allele-positive subsets. Repertoires with fewer than 30,000 or more than 120,000 public chains were left out of co-occurrence clustering, as were a handful of repertoires with anomalous nucleotide sharing. Here the immuneACCESS table is served through TCRdb, limited to in-frame sequences with V and J called. Missing clones are a known gap in these copies; in checked studies unresolved V genes cover under half, and the rest lacks a known reason. V, J and clone size derive from that table, while D and trimming were established from the DNA sequence. This sample is represented by tens of thousands of clones; approximately 69% of them were singletons. The ten biggest clones cover 5.5% to 6% of the sample.

The sequenced material came from PBMCs. The rearrangement joined TRBV7-2 to TRBJ1-1; the D gene is not confidently resolved. This TCR derives from a boy between 10 and 17 years old in good health and CMV-seropositive. The nucleotide sequence reads as follows: TGTGCCAGCAGCCACCCCGGGAAGGGAGCGGGTGAAGCTTTCTTT. Its protein reads: CASSHPGKGAGEAFF. Outside the CDR3, residues come from the reference TRBV7-2 and TRBJ1-1 proteins, so the full variable domain is: GAGVSQSPSNKVTEKGKDVELRCDPISGHTALYWYRQSLGQGLEFLIYFQGNSAPDKSGLPSDRFSAERTGGSVSTLTIQRTQQEDSAVYLCASSHPGKGAGEAFFGQGTRLTVV.